The 29 T cell receptor beta chains listed next were all sequenced from one sample in a study of regulatory T cells in long-lasting Graves disease. Indicated time point: persistent/refractory GD, antithyroid drugs over 5 years with positive TRAb. With RNA extracted from PBMCs as input, the TCR library was made. Library construction for TCR beta used iRepertoire HTBI primers and Arm-PCR of CDR3 regions. Each CDR3 protein gets one entry after TCRdb re-called the multiplex PCR reads with MiXCR. The sample shows approximately 400,000 distinct CDR3 sequences, roughly 20% of them seen only once. The input for sequencing was peripheral blood mononuclear cells (PBMCs), taken when the disease was refractory, from a patient treated with antithyroid drugs. These receptors originate from a female donor with Graves disease.

This clonotype was counted once. The chain links TRBV18 to TRBJ2-7, with 7 bases matching TRBD1. CDR3 length: 15 residues. Germline loops: CDR1 KGHSH, CDR2 LQKENI. V dropped 2 bases and J dropped 3; count of bases not matched to a gene: 7. CDR3 bases: TGTGCCAGCTCACCAGACAGGGCCCTTTTCTACGAGCAGTACTTC. Encoded protein: CASSPDRALFYEQYF.

This clonotype has more than one count but fewer than ten. This sequence may be a read error, since a much larger clone differs from it by one base. V and J are TRBV3-1 and TRBJ1-1; D is unresolved. Germline loops: CDR1 LGHDT, CDR2 YNNKEL (reference sequence). The CDR3 spans 14 residues. The CDR3 nucleotides are TGTGCCAGCAGCCAAGTTGGGTTAAACACTGAAACTTTCTTT. Amino acids: CASSQVGLNTETFF.

This clonotype was counted ten times or more. The chain is built from TRBV24-1 and TRBJ2-7, with 8 bases identical to TRBD1. CDR3 length: 15 amino acids. CDR1 and CDR2 from the germline V gene are KGHDR and SFDVKD. Trimming removed 3 bases from V and 4 bases from J; junction bases left unmatched: 7. CDR3 sequence: CATSDQTGEAYEQYF. As DNA, the CDR3 is TGTGCCACCAGTGATCAGACAGGGGAGGCTTACGAGCAGTACTTC.

The gene calls are TRBV20-1 and TRBJ2-7, with unresolved D. Gene TRBJ2-1 matches the end of the DNA better, so the J call may be wrong. The germline gives CDR1 DFQATT, CDR2 SNEGSKA (reference sequence). The CDR3 is 11 residues long. CDR3 in DNA: TGCAGTGCTTGGGCATCCTACGAGCAGTTCTTC. Its protein is CSAWASYEQFF.

In this sample, this clonotype turned up many times. The J gene is TRBJ1-3, the V gene TRBV28, with D unclear. V was cut by 1 base and J by 0 bases, with 10 bases left in between. The CDR3 contains 16 residues. Germline CDR1 and CDR2: MDHEN and SYDVKM. The CDR3 nucleotides read TGTGCCAGCAGTTTATTTTCGGGAAGCTCTGGAAACACCATATATTTT. Protein product: CASSLFSGSSGNTIYF. Supplemented by reference TRBV28 and TRBJ1-3, the full variable domain reads DVKVTQSSRYLVKRTGEKVFLECVQDMDHENMFWYRQDPGLGLRLIYFSYDVKMKEKGDIPEGYSVSREKKERFSLILESASTNQTSMYLCASSLFSGSSGNTIYFGEGSWLTVV.

This clonotype was recorded many times. The chain joins TRBV7-2 to TRBJ2-5, with 8 positions matching TRBD1. Germline trimming cut 2 bases from V and 2 bases from J; bases unmatched to any gene: 4. This CDR3 comprises 15 residues. Looked up from germline, CDR1 is SGHTA and CDR2 is FQGNSA. The CDR3 here is CASSLMGQEQETQYF. CDR3 DNA sequence: TGTGCCAGCAGCTTAATGGGACAGGAACAAGAGACCCAGTACTTC.

This clonotype has only a few counts. The V and J genes are TRBV11-2 and TRBJ1-5; D call uncertain. The germline V gene has CDR1 SGHAT and CDR2 FQNNGV. The V end was cut by 1 base, the J end by 1 base, with 8 bases between. The CDR3 has 15 residues. The CDR3 sequence: CASSLGVSSNQPQHF. For the CDR3, the DNA is TGTGCCAGCAGCTTAGGGGTCAGCAGCAATCAGCCCCAGCATTTT.

This clonotype showed up just a few times. The genes are TRBV5-1 and TRBJ1-1; unclear D gene. CDR3 length equals 11 residues. Trimming removed 2 bases at V and 6 bases at J, with 5 bases between. Per germline, CDR1 SGHRS and CDR2 YFSETQ. The CDR3 is CASSFESEAFF. DNA for the CDR3: TGCGCCAGCAGCTTTGAATCTGAAGCTTTCTTT.

This clonotype was counted a few times. This rearrangement joins TRBV19 to TRBJ1-1; no clear D gene. The CDR3 is 13 amino acids. V was shortened by 6 bases and J by 4 bases, with 12 bases between the two germline ends. Per germline, CDR1 LNHDA and CDR2 SQIVND (reference sequence). The CDR3 nucleotides are TGTGCCAGTAGACAAATGAGAGTCACTGAAGCTTTCTTT. Translated, it gives CASRQMRVTEAFF.

This rearrangement joins TRBV7-3 to TRBJ2-3; D might be TRBD2 (5 bases). Trimming left V 5 bases short and J 5 bases short, with 20 bases between. Looked up from germline, CDR1 is SGHTA and CDR2 is FQGTGA. The CDR3 loop spans 16 amino acids. The CDR3 reads CASSPHTRAAGDTQYF. As DNA, the CDR3 is TGTGCCAGCAGCCCCCACACGAGAGCTGCGGGAGATACGCAGTATTTT.

The CDR3 loop reads CSARDSASLSYNSPLHF. The CDR3 DNA is TGCAGTGCTAGAGATTCTGCGAGCCTCTCCTATAATTCACCCCTCCACTTT. V is TRBV20-1 and J is TRBJ1-6; D unresolved. Germline values: CDR1 DFQATT, CDR2 SNEGSKA (reference sequence). With 0 bases removed from V and 0 bases from J, the gap between germline ends came to 12 bases. The CDR3 loop spans 17 amino acids.

This chain links TRBV29-1 with TRBJ1-3; D is uncertain. Germline values: CDR1 SQVTM, CDR2 ANQGSEA. V was pared by 7 bases and J by 0 bases, with 13 bases between. This CDR3 spans 14 amino acids. CDR3 sequence reads: CSAAGRDSGNTIYF. DNA of the CDR3: TGCAGCGCGGCCGGGAGGGACTCTGGAAACACCATATATTTT.

This clonotype came up a few times. V and J are TRBV29-1 and TRBJ1-1; maybe TRBD1 (5 bases). Germline CDR1 SQVTM, CDR2 ANQGSEA. The CDR3 length is 11 residues. The V end lost 7 bases, the J end lost 2 bases, and 8 bases lay between the germline ends. The CDR3 nucleotides read TGCAGCGGGGGCCTTAACACTGAAGCTTTCTTT. Amino acid sequence: CSGGLNTEAFF.

This clonotype was picked up one time. A clone one base away is much larger, so this may be a read error. The rearrangement joins TRBV20-1 to TRBJ2-5; D possibly uses TRBD1 or TRBD2 (5 bases each). V was pared by 6 bases and J by 3 bases, with 20 bases between. Germline CDR1 and CDR2: DFQATT and SNEGSKA (reference sequence). CDR3 length: 15 amino acids. CDR3 sequence reads: CSAQRIGTVKETQYF. Written as DNA, the CDR3 is TGCAGTGCCCAAAGGATAGGGACGGTAAAAGAGACCCAGTACTTC.

The table lists this clonotype with many counts. The J gene is TRBJ2-7, the V gene TRBV7-8; 7 positions match TRBD1. V trimming: 5 bases; J trimming: 3 bases; junction bases outside the gene matches: 4. The germline CDR1 and CDR2 sequences are SGHVS and FQNEAQ. This CDR3 has 13 amino acids. The CDR3 is CASSQDRFYEQYF. The DNA for the CDR3 is TGTGCCAGCAGCCAGGACAGGTTCTACGAGCAGTACTTC.

This clonotype was counted between two and nine times. The chain recombines TRBV4-1 with TRBJ2-3, with 12 positions matching TRBD2. After removal of 1 base from V and 3 bases from J, the junction contained 8 bases not matched to a gene. In germline, CDR1 is MGHRA, CDR2 YSYEKL. This CDR3 is built from 18 residues. This CDR3 reads CASSQGLAGVVLTDTQYF. CDR3 nucleotide sequence: TGCGCCAGCAGCCAAGGACTAGCGGGAGTAGTTTTGACAGATACGCAGTATTTT.

This chain connects TRBV20-1 to TRBJ2-1; D is perhaps TRBD1 or TRBD2 (6 bases each). Trimming left V 6 bases short and J 9 bases short, with 18 bases between. CDR3 size: 13 residues. From germline, CDR1 is DFQATT and CDR2 SNEGSKA (reference sequence). The CDR3 sequence is CSAPKGGDSEQFF. CDR3 coding DNA: TGCAGTGCCCCGAAGGGGGGAGACAGTGAGCAGTTCTTC.

This clonotype was seen many times. The chain is built from TRBV27 and TRBJ1-2, with 9 bases that match TRBD1. The CDR3 runs to 15 residues. Per the germline V gene, CDR1 is MNHEY and CDR2 is SMNVEV (reference sequence). Germline trimming cut 4 bases from V and 2 bases from J; bases unmatched to any gene: 5. Here the CDR3 reads CASSSDRGPNYGYTF. Here the CDR3 DNA reads TGTGCCAGCAGTTCGGACAGGGGTCCCAACTATGGCTACACCTTC.

This clonotype was recorded many times. V gene TRBV12-3 or TRBV12-4 combines with J gene TRBJ1-6, with D hard to call. Deletions cut 3 bases from V and 3 bases from J, with 18 bases between. CDR3 length: 18 residues. CDR3 nucleotide sequence: TGTGCCAGCAGTTTCCTTGATGGAGGCGCTCTCTATAATTCACCCCTCCACTTT. This encodes CASSFLDGGALYNSPLHF.

This sequence joins TRBV4-3 and TRBJ1-5, with D maybe TRBD1 (5 bases). CDR3 length: 15 residues. Germline values: CDR1 LGHNA, CDR2 YSLEER. Trimming took off 0 bases at V and 1 base at J, with 7 bases between the two ends. CDR3 residues: CASSQEEGSNQPQHF. The CDR3 region has the DNA TGCGCCAGCAGCCAAGAAGAGGGGAGCAATCAGCCCCAGCATTTT.

This clonotype was observed a few times. The V and J genes are TRBV12-3 or TRBV12-4 and TRBJ2-5, with D perhaps TRBD2 (6 bases). The CDR3 totals 14 residues. Between the trimmed V and J ends, which lost 3 bases and 4 bases, there was a span of 12 bases. DNA for the CDR3: TGTGCCAGCAGTTTTGCGGGGATCGGAGAGACCCAGTACTTC. This codes for CASSFAGIGETQYF.

There are many counts of this clonotype. The CDR3, as DNA: TGCAGTGCTTCCTTACAGGGGAAACTTTCAACTAATGAAAAACTGTTTTTT. Residues: CSASLQGKLSTNEKLFF. The chain recombines TRBV20-1 with TRBJ1-4, with 7 bases aligning to TRBD1. V gave up 5 bases and J gave up 0 bases; unmatched junction bases: 12. Germline V gene data show CDR1 as DFQATT and CDR2 as SNEGSKA (reference sequence). This CDR3 contains 17 residues.

Many counts were recorded for this clonotype. This sequence joins TRBV28 and TRBJ2-2, with TRBD1 identical over 9 bases. The CDR3 is 15 amino acids. The germline V gene encodes CDR1 MDHEN and CDR2 SYDVKM. Trimming cost V 5 bases and J 2 bases; bases outside gene matches: 3. Here the CDR3 reads CASSTGQGNTGELFF. For the CDR3, the DNA is TGTGCCAGCAGTACGGGACAGGGCAACACCGGGGAGCTGTTTTTT.

This clonotype came up many times. V usage is TRBV7-2 and J usage is TRBJ1-1; the D gene is possibly TRBD1 (6 bases). Trimming cost V 1 base and J 1 base, with 7 bases left between them. The CDR3 spans 14 residues. Germline lookup yields CDR1 SGHTA and CDR2 FQGNSA. CDR3 nucleotide sequence: TGTGCCAGCAGCTTAGTGGGACAGAACACTGAAGCTTTCTTT. This gives the protein CASSLVGQNTEAFF.

For the CDR3, the DNA is TGTGCCAGCTCACGGAACCTCGGTGCGGGAGAGACCCAGTACTTC. Encoded protein: CASSRNLGAGETQYF. The chain carries TRBV18 and TRBJ2-5, with D perhaps matching TRBD2 (5 bases). Germline loops: CDR1 KGHSH, CDR2 LQKENI. The CDR3 spans 15 residues. Trimming removed 4 bases from V and 4 bases from J, with 16 bases in between.

J is TRBJ1-2 and V is TRBV6-1; D remains unclear. The germline gives CDR1 MNHNS, CDR2 SASEGT. The length of the CDR3 is 18 residues. V was shortened by 6 bases and J by 0 bases, with 23 bases between the two germline ends. CDR3 coding DNA: TGTGCCAGCAGCGACCCGGGGTCCGGACCATCAACTAACTATGGCTACACCTTC. This sequence encodes CASSDPGSGPSTNYGYTF.

The V and J genes are TRBV3-1 and TRBJ1-3; TRBD1 might be the D (5 bases). Looked up from germline, CDR1 is LGHDT and CDR2 is YNNKEL (reference sequence). The CDR3 runs to 14 residues. The V end lost 4 bases, the J end lost 4 bases, and 11 bases lay between the germline ends. The CDR3 spells CASSLRDDGNTIYF. The CDR3, as DNA: TGTGCCAGCAGCCTTCGGGACGACGGAAACACCATATATTTT.

The V gene is TRBV6-1, the J gene TRBJ2-2; no reliable D call. The CDR3 runs 17 residues. The V gene's germline CDR1 is MNHNS and CDR2 SASEGT. V lost 7 bases to trimming and J lost 0 bases, with 18 bases between them. The CDR3 region has the DNA TGTGCCAGCACCCCGGGTGGAAGCAAGGCGAACACCGGGGAGCTGTTTTTT. Translating it yields CASTPGGSKANTGELFF.

This chain connects TRBV19 to TRBJ2-7, with 8 bases matching TRBD1. V was clipped by 5 bases and J by 4 bases; unmatched bases: 13. The CDR3 runs to 16 residues. The V gene's germline CDR1 is LNHDA and CDR2 SQIVND (reference sequence). In DNA, the CDR3 is TGTGCCAGTAGTCGACTCTCCGGGACAGGAATGTACGAGCAGTACTTC. This gives the protein CASSRLSGTGMYEQYF.